This T cell receptor beta chain emerged from a study of T cell responses to AZD1222 COVID-19 vaccine. Remarks on this clone: Its specificity is unknown.

This CDR3 spans 14 amino acids. Per the germline V gene, CDR1 is SQVTM and CDR2 is ANQGSEA. V lost 5 bases and J 4 bases, leaving 14 bases between the germline ends. Study-wide findings and caveats: Donors in the cohort were predominantly white British and more often female, and clonal diversity was possibly underestimated. A rise in Spike-specific TCR breadth and depth followed two AZD1222 doses.

Profiled with immunoSEQ multiplex PCR; TCRdb holds only in-frame clones, not every one. The table shows around 200,000 clones, with around 90% occurring only once. The starting material was peripheral blood, obtained on day 0 of AZD1222 vaccination. This clonotype originated in an adult in good health. The chain links TRBV29-1 to TRBJ2-2; D may be TRBD1 (5 bases). The CDR3 sequence: CSVRPRQGTGELFF. The CDR3, as DNA: TGCAGCGTTCGGCCGCGGCAGGGCACCGGGGAGCTGTTTTTT.